The entry below describes one TCR beta chain. Its target is not known. CDR1 LNHDA and CDR2 SQIVND come from the germline V gene (reference sequence). The CDR3 consists of 14 residues. J lost 1 base, V lost 8 bases, and 8 bases had no gene match. The data derive from a study of cytomegalovirus exposure and HLA in healthy donors. About the research overall: As released early, the data held 70 million to 100 million unique TCRs from HLA-typed donors.

Participants comprised healthy donors of bone marrow. The PCR ran on 60 Vbeta and 13 Jbeta primers. TCRdb keeps only in-frame clones here, not all; method: immunoSEQ multiplex PCR. Seen here are 180,000 or so clones, just under 80% observed once, and the top ten hold roughly 3%. Study results and limitations: Among TCR beta chains of equal frequency, HLA-associated ones were more clonally expanded in a later analysis. Specificity for CMV antigens was confirmed in vitro for a few of the CMV-associated chains.

The sequenced material came from PBMCs. This TCR derives from a female donor in good health and CMV-seronegative. The chain is built from TRBV19 and TRBJ2-7; 7 bases align to TRBD1. The CDR3 sequence: CASRRQGSSYEQYF. DNA of the CDR3: TGTGCCAGTCGCCGACAGGGATCTTCCTACGAGCAGTACTTC.